Given below is one TCR beta chain in context. Original data processing: Scientists estimated how many nucleated cells there were by amplifying reference gene primers. This table comes from immunoSEQ multiplex PCR, and its TCRdb copy is limited to in-frame clones, with some not included. D and trimming were read from the DNA, whereas the V and J calls and clone size are those reported in that table. The table lists approximately 81,000 clones, approximately 90% of them singletons. The CDR3 has 13 amino acids. The germline V gene encodes CDR1 KGHSH and CDR2 LQKENI. The V end lost 4 bases, the J end lost 6 bases, and 12 bases lay between the germline ends. This sample was included in a study of blood T cell repertoires in COVID-19. Donors were grouped by their self-reported clinical history.

Sequences were obtained from PBMCs or T cells enriched from blood (not recorded which). V is TRBV18 and J is TRBJ1-2; weak D call: TRBD1 (6 bases). The clonotype was recovered from a woman in her forties or fifties with acute COVID-19. The CDR3: CASSRTGFDGYTF. DNA of the CDR3: TGTGCCAGCTCACGAACAGGGTTTGATGGCTACACCTTC. Complete variable domain (other parts from reference TRBV18 and TRBJ1-2): NAGVMQNPRHLVRRRGQEARLRCSPMKGHSHVYWYRQLPEEGLKFMVYLQKENIIDESGMPKERFSAEFPKEGPSILRIQQVVRGDSAAYFCASSRTGFDGYTFGSGTRLTVV.